This TCR beta chain is from a study of CD8 T cells in ankylosing spondylitis. Germline V lookup: CDR1 SGHRS, CDR2 YFSETQ. CDR3 length: 18 amino acids. V lost 0 bases, J lost 1 base, and 20 bases lay in between. TCRdb ran MiXCR on the 5' RACE reads and lists one entry per CDR3 protein. This table holds just under 550,000 distinct CDR3 sequences, about 13% found once. About this clonotype: Its antigen is undetermined.

General study findings and limits: In ankylosing spondylitis blood, a motif of seven to nine highly homologous TCR beta variants appeared characteristic. Researchers reportedly found disease-linked clones significantly enriched in matched ankylosing spondylitis synovial fluid.

The chain is built from TRBV5-1 and TRBJ2-7; D might be TRBD2 (5 bases). This clonotype was sampled from a male donor with ankylosing spondylitis. Sequencing input: blood, either unsorted or a sorted T cell fraction (not recorded which). Written as DNA, the CDR3 is TGCGCCAGCAGCTTGGCCATGGTTTCAGCGGCGGCTTCCTACGAGCAGTACTTC. It is translated as CASSLAMVSAAASYEQYF.